The clone carrying this T cell receptor beta chain occurred once. The genomic DNA of each subset was split evenly across several immunoSEQ plates. Profiled with immunoSEQ multiplex PCR; TCRdb holds only in-frame clones, not every one. The table records fewer than 3 million clones, roughly 90% of them present only once. Germline CDR1 reads MGHRA; CDR2 reads YSYEKL. This CDR3 spans 16 amino acids. Trimming shortened V by 0 bases and J by 4 bases, and 13 bases separated the two germline ends. The sample is drawn from a study of shared clonotypes between healthy human individuals. Input material: naive CD4+ T cells from PBMCs. Subset here: CD45RA+ positively selected. The chain employs TRBV4-1 and TRBJ2-1; D gene uncertain. This clonotype originated in a man between 18 and 29 years old in good health. Some clones in this sample may be carry-over from other donors' samples. CDR3 DNA: TGCGCCAGCAGCCAAGATGTAGCTAACCTTTACAATGAGCAGTTCTTC. It is translated as CASSQDVANLYNEQFF.